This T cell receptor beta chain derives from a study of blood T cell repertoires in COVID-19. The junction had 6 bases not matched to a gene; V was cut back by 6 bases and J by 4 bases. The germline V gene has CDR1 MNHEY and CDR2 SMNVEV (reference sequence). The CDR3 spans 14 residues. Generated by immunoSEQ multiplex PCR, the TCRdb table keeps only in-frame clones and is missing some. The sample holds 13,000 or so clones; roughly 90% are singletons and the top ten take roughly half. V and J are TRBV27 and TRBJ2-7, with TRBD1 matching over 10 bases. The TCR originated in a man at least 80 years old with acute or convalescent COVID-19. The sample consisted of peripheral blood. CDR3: CASRGQGIRYEQYF. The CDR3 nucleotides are TGTGCCAGCAGGGGACAGGGGATCCGGTACGAGCAGTACTTC.